This T cell receptor beta chain is drawn from a study of tumor-infiltrating lymphocytes in glioblastoma multiforme. Study-wide results and caveats: Functional subtype sorting of these T cells was not performed. The TCR and somatic mutation analysis included just one glioblastoma patient.

Multiple V-beta primers and a C-beta primer amplified TCRB from RNA. TCRB-specific cDNA synthesis used around 0.5 ug of total RNA. These TCRB libraries lack any described unique molecular identifiers. Using its own MiXCR run on the multiplex PCR reads, TCRdb lists one record per CDR3 protein. The sample has around 10,000 distinct CDR3 sequences, 66% seen once. A note on this clonotype: As yet, its antigen is unknown. A read error may account for a junction end that differs from germline.

In germline, CDR1 is SQVTM, CDR2 ANQGSEA. There are 13 residues in the CDR3. This sequence originates from a male donor with glioblastoma. The V call is TRBV29-1, the J call TRBJ2-1; 9 bases map to TRBD2. What was sequenced was brain tumor tissue. The DNA of the CDR3 is TGCAGCGCTCATAAACTAGCGGGCAATGAGCAGTTTTTC. The encoded protein is CSAHKLAGNEQFF.